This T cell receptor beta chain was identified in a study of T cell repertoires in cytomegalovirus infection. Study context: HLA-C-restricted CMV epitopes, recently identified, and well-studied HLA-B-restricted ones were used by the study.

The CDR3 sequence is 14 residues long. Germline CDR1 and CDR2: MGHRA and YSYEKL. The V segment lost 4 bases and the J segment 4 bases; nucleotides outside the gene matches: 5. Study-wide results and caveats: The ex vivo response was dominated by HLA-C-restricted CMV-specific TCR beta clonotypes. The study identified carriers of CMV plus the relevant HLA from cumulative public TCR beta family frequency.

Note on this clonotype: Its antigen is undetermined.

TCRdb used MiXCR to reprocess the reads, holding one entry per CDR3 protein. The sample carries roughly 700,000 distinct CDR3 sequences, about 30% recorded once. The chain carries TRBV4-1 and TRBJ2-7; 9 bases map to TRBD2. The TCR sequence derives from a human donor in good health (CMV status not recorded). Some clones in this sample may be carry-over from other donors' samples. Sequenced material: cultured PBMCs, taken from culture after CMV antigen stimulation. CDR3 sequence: CASSPRLAEYEQYF. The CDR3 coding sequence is TGCGCCAGCAGCCCACGACTAGCGGAGTACGAGCAGTACTTC.